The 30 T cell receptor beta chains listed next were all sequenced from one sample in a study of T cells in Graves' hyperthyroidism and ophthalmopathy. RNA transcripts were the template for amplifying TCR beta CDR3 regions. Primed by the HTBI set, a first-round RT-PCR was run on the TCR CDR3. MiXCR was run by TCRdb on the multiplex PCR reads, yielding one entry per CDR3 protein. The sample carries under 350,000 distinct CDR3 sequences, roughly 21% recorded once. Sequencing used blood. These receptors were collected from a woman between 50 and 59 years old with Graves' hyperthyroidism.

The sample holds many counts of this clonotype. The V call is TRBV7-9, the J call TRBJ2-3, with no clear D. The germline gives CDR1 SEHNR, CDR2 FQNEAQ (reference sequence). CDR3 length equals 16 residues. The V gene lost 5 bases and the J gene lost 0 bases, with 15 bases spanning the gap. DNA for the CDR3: TGTGCCAGCAGCCCTCGCGGCACCCCTAGCACAGATACGCAGTATTTT. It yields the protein CASSPRGTPSTDTQYF.

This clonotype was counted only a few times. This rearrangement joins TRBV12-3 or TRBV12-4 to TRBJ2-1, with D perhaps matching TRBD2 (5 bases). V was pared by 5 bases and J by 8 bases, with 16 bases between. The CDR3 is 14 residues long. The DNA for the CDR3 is TGTGCCAGCAGTATTTCTTTCGGGGAAGATGAGCAGTTCTTC. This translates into CASSISFGEDEQFF.

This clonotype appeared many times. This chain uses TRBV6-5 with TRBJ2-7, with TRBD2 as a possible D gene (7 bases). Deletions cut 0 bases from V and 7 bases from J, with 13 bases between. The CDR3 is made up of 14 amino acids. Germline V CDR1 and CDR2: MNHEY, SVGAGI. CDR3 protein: CASSYSGGPGEQYF. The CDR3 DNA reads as TGTGCCAGCAGTTACTCGGGGGGGCCTGGAGAGCAGTACTTC.

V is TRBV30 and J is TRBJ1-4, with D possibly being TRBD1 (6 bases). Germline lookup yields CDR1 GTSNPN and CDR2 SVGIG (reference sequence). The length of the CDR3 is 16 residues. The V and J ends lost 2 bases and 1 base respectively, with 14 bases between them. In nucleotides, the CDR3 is TGTGCCTGGAGTCCCCGGGGGGGGCGAACTAATGAAAAACTGTTTTTT. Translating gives CAWSPRGGRTNEKLFF.

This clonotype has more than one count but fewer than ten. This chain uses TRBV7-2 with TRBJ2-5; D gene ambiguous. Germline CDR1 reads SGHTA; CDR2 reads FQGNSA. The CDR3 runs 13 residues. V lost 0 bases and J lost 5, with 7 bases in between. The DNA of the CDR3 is TGTGCCAGCAGCTTAGCCTATTACGAGACCCAGTACTTC. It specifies CASSLAYYETQYF.

CDR3 sequence: CASSLSFQNIQYF. CDR3 nucleotides: TGTGCCAGCAGCTTGAGCTTTCAAAACATTCAGTACTTC. The gene calls are TRBV7-2 and TRBJ2-4, with no clear D. The CDR3 has 13 residues. V was pared by 3 bases and J by 5 bases, with 8 bases between. Per germline, CDR1 SGHTA and CDR2 FQGNSA. Filled out from reference TRBV7-2 and TRBJ2-4, the complete variable domain reads GAGVSQSPSNKVTEKGKDVELRCDPISGHTALYWYRQSLGQGLEFLIYFQGNSAPDKSGLPSDRFSAERTGGSVSTLTIQRTQQEDSAVYLCASSLSFQNIQYFGAGTRLSVL.

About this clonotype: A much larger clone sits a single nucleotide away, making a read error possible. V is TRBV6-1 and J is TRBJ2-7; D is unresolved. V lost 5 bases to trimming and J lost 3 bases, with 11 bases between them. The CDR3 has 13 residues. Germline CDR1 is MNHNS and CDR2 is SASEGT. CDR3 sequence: CASSRSRFYEQYF. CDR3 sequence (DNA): TGTGCCAGCAGTAGATCGAGGTTCTACGAGCAGTACTTC.

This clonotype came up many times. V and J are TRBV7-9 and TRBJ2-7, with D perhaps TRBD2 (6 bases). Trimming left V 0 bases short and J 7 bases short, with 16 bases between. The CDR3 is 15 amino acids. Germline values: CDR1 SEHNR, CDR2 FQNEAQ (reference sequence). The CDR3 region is CASSLAGTGGREQYF. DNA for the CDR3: TGTGCCAGCAGCTTAGCTGGGACCGGGGGTCGGGAGCAGTACTTC.

Here the CDR3 reads CSARYRFGTSGRDEQYF. Here the CDR3 DNA reads TGCAGTGCTAGGTACAGATTCGGGACTAGCGGGAGGGACGAGCAGTACTTC. The chain is built from TRBV20-1 and TRBJ2-7; 16 bases are shared with TRBD2. The CDR3 consists of 17 residues. Germline values: CDR1 DFQATT, CDR2 SNEGSKA (reference sequence). After removal of 3 bases from V and 5 bases from J, the junction contained 10 bases not matched to a gene.

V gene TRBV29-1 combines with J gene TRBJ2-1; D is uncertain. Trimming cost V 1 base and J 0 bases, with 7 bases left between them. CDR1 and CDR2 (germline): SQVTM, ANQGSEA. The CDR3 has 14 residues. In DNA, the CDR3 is TGCAGCGTTGAAGGGGCCCGCTCCTACAATGAGCAGTTCTTC. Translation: CSVEGARSYNEQFF.

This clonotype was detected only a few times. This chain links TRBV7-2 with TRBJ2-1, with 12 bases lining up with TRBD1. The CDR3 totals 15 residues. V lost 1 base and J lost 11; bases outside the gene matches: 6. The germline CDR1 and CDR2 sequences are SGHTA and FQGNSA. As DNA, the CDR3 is TGTGCCAGCAGCTTAGGAGGGACAGGGGGCGGGAAGCAGTTCTTC. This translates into CASSLGGTGGGKQFF.

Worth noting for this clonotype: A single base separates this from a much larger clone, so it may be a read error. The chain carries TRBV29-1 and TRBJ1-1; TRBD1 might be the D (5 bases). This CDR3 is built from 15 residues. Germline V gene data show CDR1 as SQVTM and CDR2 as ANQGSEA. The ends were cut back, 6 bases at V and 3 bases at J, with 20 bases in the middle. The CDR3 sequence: CSVAGTKGRYTEAFF. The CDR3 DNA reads TGCAGCGTCGCCGGGACTAAGGGACGGTACACTGAAGCTTTCTTT.

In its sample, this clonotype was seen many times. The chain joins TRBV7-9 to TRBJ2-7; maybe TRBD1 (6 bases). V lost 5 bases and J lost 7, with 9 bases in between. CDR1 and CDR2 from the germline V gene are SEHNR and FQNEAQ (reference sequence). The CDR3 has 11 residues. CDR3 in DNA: TGTGCCAGCAGCAGGCAGGGGGAGCAGTACTTC. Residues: CASSRQGEQYF.

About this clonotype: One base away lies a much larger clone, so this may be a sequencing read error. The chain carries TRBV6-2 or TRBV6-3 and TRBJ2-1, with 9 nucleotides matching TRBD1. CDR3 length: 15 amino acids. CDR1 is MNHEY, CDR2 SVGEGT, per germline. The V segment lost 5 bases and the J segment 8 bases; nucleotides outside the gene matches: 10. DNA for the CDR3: TGTGCCAGCAGTATCCGGGACAGGGCGAGAGATGAGCAGTTCTTC. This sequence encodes CASSIRDRARDEQFF.

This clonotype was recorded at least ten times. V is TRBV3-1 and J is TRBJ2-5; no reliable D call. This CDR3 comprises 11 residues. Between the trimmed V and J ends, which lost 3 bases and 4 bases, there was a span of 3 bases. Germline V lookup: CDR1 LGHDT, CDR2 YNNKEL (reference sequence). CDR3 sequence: CASSHAETQYF. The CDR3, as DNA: TGTGCCAGCAGCCACGCAGAGACCCAGTACTTC.

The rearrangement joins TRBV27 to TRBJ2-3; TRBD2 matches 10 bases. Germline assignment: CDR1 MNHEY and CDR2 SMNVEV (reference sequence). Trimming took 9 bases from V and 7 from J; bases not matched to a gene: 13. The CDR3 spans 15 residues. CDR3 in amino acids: CASYSGTSARNTQYF. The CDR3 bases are TGTGCCAGTTACTCTGGGACTAGCGCAAGAAATACGCAGTATTTT.

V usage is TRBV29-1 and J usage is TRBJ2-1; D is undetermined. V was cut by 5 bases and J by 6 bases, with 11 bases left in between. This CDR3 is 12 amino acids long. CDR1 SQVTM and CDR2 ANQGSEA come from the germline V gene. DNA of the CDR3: TGCAGCGTTCCCAACATGGCCAATGAGCAGTTCTTC. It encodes CSVPNMANEQFF.

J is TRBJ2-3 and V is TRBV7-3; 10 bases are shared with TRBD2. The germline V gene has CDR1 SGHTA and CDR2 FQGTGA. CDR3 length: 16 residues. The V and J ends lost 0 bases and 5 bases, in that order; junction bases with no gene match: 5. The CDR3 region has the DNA TGTGCCAGCAGCTTAACGGTTAGCGGGGGGATAGATACGCAGTATTTT. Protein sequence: CASSLTVSGGIDTQYF.

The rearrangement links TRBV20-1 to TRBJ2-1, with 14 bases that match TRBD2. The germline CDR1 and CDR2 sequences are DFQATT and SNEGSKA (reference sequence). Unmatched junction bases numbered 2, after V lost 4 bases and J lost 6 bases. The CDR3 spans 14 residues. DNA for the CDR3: TGCAGTGCTACCGGGACTAGCGGGAGCAATGAGCAGTTCTTC. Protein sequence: CSATGTSGSNEQFF.

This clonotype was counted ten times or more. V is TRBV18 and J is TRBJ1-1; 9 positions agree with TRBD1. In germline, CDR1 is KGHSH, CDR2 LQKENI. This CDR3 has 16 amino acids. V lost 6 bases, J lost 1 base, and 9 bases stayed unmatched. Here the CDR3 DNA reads TGTGCCAGCTCGCCGACAGGGGGACGATCGAACACTGAAGCTTTCTTT. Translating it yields CASSPTGGRSNTEAFF. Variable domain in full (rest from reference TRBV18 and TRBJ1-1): NAGVMQNPRHLVRRRGQEARLRCSPMKGHSHVYWYRQLPEEGLKFMVYLQKENIIDESGMPKERFSAEFPKEGPSILRIQQVVRGDSAAYFCASSPTGGRSNTEAFFGQGTRLTVV.

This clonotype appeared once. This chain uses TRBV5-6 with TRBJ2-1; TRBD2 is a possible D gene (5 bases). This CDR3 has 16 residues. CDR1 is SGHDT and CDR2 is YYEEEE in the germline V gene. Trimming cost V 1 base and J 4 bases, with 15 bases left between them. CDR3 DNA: TGTGCCAGCAGCTTGAGGGTCGCCCGAGGGTACAATGAGCAGTTCTTC. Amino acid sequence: CASSLRVARGYNEQFF.

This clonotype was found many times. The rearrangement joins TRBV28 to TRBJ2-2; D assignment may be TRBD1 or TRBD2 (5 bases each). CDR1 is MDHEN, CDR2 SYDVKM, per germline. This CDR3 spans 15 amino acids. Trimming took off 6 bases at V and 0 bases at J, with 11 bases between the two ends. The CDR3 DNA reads TGTGCCAGCAGACCGGGGCTCTCGAACACCGGGGAGCTGTTTTTT. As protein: CASRPGLSNTGELFF.

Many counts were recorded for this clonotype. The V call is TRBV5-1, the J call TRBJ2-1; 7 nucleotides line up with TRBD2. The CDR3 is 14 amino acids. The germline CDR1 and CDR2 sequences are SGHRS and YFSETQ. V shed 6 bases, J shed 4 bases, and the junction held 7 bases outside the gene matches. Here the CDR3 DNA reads TGCGCCAGCAATTCTGGGGGAGGGTACAATGAGCAGTTCTTC. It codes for CASNSGGGYNEQFF.

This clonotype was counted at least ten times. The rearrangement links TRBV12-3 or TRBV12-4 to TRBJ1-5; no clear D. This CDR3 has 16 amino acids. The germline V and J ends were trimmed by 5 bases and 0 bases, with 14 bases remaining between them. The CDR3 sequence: CASSARTQYSNQPQHF. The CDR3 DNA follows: TGTGCCAGCAGTGCGAGGACGCAGTATAGCAATCAGCCCCAGCATTTT.

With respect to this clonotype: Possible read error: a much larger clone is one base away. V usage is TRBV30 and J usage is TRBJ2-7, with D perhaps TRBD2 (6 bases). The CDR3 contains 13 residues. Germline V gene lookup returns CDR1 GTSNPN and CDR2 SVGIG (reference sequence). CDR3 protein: CAWSLGTLNEQHF. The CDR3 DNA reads TGTGCCTGGAGTCTAGGGACTCTGAACGAGCAGCACTTC.

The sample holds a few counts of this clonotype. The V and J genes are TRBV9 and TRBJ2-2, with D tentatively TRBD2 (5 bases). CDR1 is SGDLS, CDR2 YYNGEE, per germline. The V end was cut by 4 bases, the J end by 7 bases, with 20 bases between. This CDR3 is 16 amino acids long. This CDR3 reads CASSPRTGVMGGELFF. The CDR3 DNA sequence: TGTGCCAGCAGCCCGAGGACTGGAGTTATGGGCGGGGAGCTGTTTTTT.

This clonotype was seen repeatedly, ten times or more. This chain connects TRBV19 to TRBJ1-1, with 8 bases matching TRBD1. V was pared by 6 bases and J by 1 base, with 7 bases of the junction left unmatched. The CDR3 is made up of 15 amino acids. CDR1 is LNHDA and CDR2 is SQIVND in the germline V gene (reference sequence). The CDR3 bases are TGTGCCAGTAGAACCGGACAGGGATCGAACACTGAAGCTTTCTTT. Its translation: CASRTGQGSNTEAFF.

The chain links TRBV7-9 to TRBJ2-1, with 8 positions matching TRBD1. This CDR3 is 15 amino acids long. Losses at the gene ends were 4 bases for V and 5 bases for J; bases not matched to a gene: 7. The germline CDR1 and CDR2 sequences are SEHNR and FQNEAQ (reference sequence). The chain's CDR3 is CASSSRQGNNNEQFF. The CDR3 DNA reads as TGTGCCAGCAGCTCCCGACAGGGGAACAACAATGAGCAGTTCTTC. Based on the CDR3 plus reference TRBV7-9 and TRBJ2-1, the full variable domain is DTGVSQNPRHKITKRGQNVTFRCDPISEHNRLYWYRQTLGQGPEFLTYFQNEAQLEKSRLLSDRFSAERPKGSFSTLEIQRTEQGDSAMYLCASSSRQGNNNEQFFGPGTRLTVL.

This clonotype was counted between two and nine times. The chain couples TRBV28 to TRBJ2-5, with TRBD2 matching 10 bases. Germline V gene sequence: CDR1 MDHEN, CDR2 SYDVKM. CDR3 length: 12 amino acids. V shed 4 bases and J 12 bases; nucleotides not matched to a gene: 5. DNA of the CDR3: TGTGCCAGCAGTTCCCGGACTAGCGGCAAGTACTTC. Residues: CASSSRTSGKYF.

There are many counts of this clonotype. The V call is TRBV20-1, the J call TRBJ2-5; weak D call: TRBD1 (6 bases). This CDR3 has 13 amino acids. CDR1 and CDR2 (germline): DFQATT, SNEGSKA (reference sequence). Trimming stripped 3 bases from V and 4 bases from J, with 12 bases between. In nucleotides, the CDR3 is TGCAGTGCTAGCCTGGGACACGGAGAGACCCAGTACTTC. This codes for CSASLGHGETQYF.